The following is a T cell receptor (beta chain) sequence with its context. The antigen it binds to is not known. No much larger clone is present one base from it, and per-base qualities are unavailable. The cohort comprised approximately 700 healthy bone marrow donors. All cohort members were sampled while nominally healthy, although unrecorded immune exposures were likely present. The donor tested CMV seronegative, placing the donor among the 352 seronegative members of the cohort. Every donor gave a peripheral blood sample, and the peripheral blood mononuclear cells from that sample were used for TCR beta sequencing. The Qiagen DNeasy Blood Extraction Kit was used to extract genomic DNA from the blood cell samples. Based on the germline V gene, the CDR1 and CDR2 sequences are SGHTA and FQGNSA. The CDR3 starts with the cysteine, ends with the phenylalanine, and has 14 residues. The kept DNA is CDR3 alone, 42 bases in frame from the first base. Trimming leaves V shorter by 4 bases and J shorter by 5 bases, with the junction holding 1 base beyond the gene matches.

Library preparation was by the immunoSEQ multiplex PCR assay. A mixture of 60 forward primers for TCR Vbeta segments and 13 reverse primers for TCR Jbeta segments was used in the multiplex PCR. The CDR3 region of rearranged TCR beta genes was amplified from genomic DNA by a multiplex PCR assay. On the Illumina HiSeq System, the amplified TCR beta libraries were sequenced as 87-base-pair reads. The authors processed their data as follows. In a later analysis, 77 million or so unique TCR beta chains were counted across the 690 or so repertoires, and some 10 million of these chains were shared by at least two donors. Raw reads were error-corrected and collapsed into unique sequences by a nearest-neighbor algorithm in which closely related sequences were merged to remove PCR and sequencing errors. V, D and J gene segments were assigned by aligning CDR3 sequences to IMGT reference sequences. For a sequence to be retained, a match of at least six nucleotides was required to both a V gene segment and a J gene segment. Rearrangements were classified as productive when the CDR3 lacked stop codons and remained in frame with V and J, and all other rearrangements were classified as non-productive. CDR3 was defined by IMGT convention, running from the second conserved V-encoded cysteine to the conserved J-encoded phenylalanine. The earlier analysis of some 540 of the donors excluded any sequence lacking an unambiguous match to a single V gene segment. In an earlier analysis of approximately 550 of the donors, V segments were called functional above 56.7% productive rearrangements and were called segregating when the between-donor standard deviation exceeded 5%. A statistical classification framework was built for diagnosing cytomegalovirus status from the catalog of TCR beta chain sequences. V and J gene assignment, in a later analysis, came from comparing TCR nucleotide sequences with IMGT/GENE-DB human TR gene sequences. Using the TCRdist pipeline, a later analysis assigned CDR3 sequences along with most-parsimonious VDJ recombination scenarios. In a later analysis, every TCR beta chain was defined by the combination of its CDR3 amino acid sequence and its V-gene family, and reads without a unique V-gene family were dropped. To address suspected cross-contamination and a sequencing artifact, a later analysis removed under 600 highly shared, low-generation-probability nucleotide sequences. In a later analysis, a clonal expansion index for each public chain was calculated from normalized within-repertoire ranks of inferred template counts. In a later analysis, generation probabilities were computed with a VDJ recombination model fitted to out-of-frame rearrangements, and the resulting probabilities were checked against IGoR. In a later analysis, hypergeometric tests were used to score TCR-TCR, TCR-HLA and TCR-CMV co-occurrence, with a repertoire-size bias correction applied to TCR pairs. A later analysis estimated false discovery rates by permuting HLA or CMV assignments 20 times. In a later analysis, co-occurring TCRs were grouped using DBSCAN, and TCRdist sequence similarity was added for clustering within HLA-allele-positive subsets. Co-occurrence clustering excluded repertoires with fewer than 30,000 or more than 120,000 public chains, plus five with anomalous nucleotide sharing. TCRdb carries this immuneACCESS record with in-frame sequences only. Its versions omit some clonotypes, under half of them owing to an unresolved V gene in the studies checked, with the rest unexplained. Clone size and the V and J calls come from that table; the DNA yielded D and trimming. This sample gives 100,000 to 150,000 clones in total; around 77% of them show up just once. The biggest ten clones account for roughly 1.9% of the sample.

The sample is drawn from a study of cytomegalovirus exposure and HLA in healthy donors (dated by TCRdb to the late 2010s). Looking at the study overall: An earlier analysis of 587 of the donors reported roughly 300 Gb of sequence data and 90 million to 120 million unique TCR beta sequences obtained from about 179 million T cells. An early release that covered roughly 600 HLA-typed donors contained approximately 320 gigabases of sequencing data and about 84 million unique TCR sequences. Among the approximately 430 genotyped donors, approximately 77% belonged to the genetic ancestry cluster associated with self-reported Caucasian donors. The study was designed to test whether signatures of past pathogen exposure could be identified by cataloging public T cell receptors. The study used immunosequencing to profile the T cell repertoires of hundreds of subjects and linked those repertoires to cytomegalovirus serostatus. Along with the roughly 700-subject first cohort, a separate validation cohort of around 120 different subjects was used. To predict cytomegalovirus infection status, the study combined high-throughput TCR immunosequencing, statistical association of individual TCRs with disease status, and machine learning. In a later analysis, previously published TCR beta repertoires from 500 to 750 donors were re-analyzed and high-resolution HLA genotyping was added so that TCR occurrence patterns could be studied. Rather than drawing on any new phenotypic data, the later analysis identified candidate immune exposures from TCR beta sequences and the way those sequences occurred across donors. To decide whether each TCR beta V gene segment behaved as functional or pseudogenic, an earlier analysis of approximately 620 of the donors relied on high-throughput TCR beta sequencing. Alongside the repertoire data, information on donor age, sex, ethnicity and CMV serostatus was compiled. A later genetic analysis took genome-wide SNP genotypes for about three fifths of the 666 donors and used that subset as a discovery cohort. Every repertoire in the discovery cohort had been generated on one and the same sequencing platform. Class I and class II HLA loci were covered by the typing at four-digit resolution. Typing coverage differed by locus: A, B, C, DRB1 and DQB1 were typed in about 620-640 donors, DQA1 in about 510, DPA1 in over 600, and DPB1 in 450 to 480. Because of strong linkage in the cohort, roughly five DR-DQ haplotypes were treated as single units for association and clustering. On average, around 240,000 unique TCR beta nucleotide sequences were sequenced per donor among a few hundred genotyped donors of the cohort, with 15% to 20% of those sequences being non-productive. What the study reported, not specific to this receptor: A later analysis found that HLA-associated TCR beta chains were more clonally expanded and had lower generation probabilities than equally common non-associated chains. A further reported finding was that TCR beta sequences accurately predicted the HLA-A and HLA-B alleles for most subjects in the first cohort. Compared with the approximately 720-donor mean, donors in an Asian-associated ancestry cluster had fewer N-insertions in productive TCRs, according to a later genetic analysis. Most TCR sequences were observed very rarely across donors, whereas some public TCRs were present in many individuals. Linkage disequilibrium might explain the correlated functional status among segregating V segments, but an unknown experimental factor could not be ruled out. The 87-base-pair reads could not distinguish some IMGT-functional V segments, including TRBV6-2 and TRBV6-3, so those segments were excluded. A cluster of highly shared sequence variants was judged likely to represent a technical artifact of the sequencing pipeline. This cohort had only TCR beta chains sequenced, and the lack of alpha or paired-chain data limited which features could be detected. The earlier analysis of nearly 600 of the donors excluded roughly 17 rarely observed V segments, including chromosome 9 orphons, because counts were too low. When HLA alleles, especially DR and DQ, strongly co-occurred, TCR associations were difficult to assign to individual alleles. According to a later analysis, most CMV-associated TCR beta chains appeared to be HLA-restricted, and the HLA associations seemed to be driven largely by CMV exposure. According to a later analysis, parvovirus B19, influenza, CMV and Epstein-Barr virus appeared linked to several top co-occurrence clusters. In a later analysis, some 17,000 TCR beta sequences were associated with specific HLA alleles at a false discovery rate of 0.05. The authors suggested that the approach could potentially be extended to other disease states and immunological phenotypes. An earlier analysis of 587 of the donors showed that most TCR beta V segments appeared in productive rearrangements either about 87% or about 30% of the time, which broadly matched IMGT annotations. For the cohort, immune exposure information was limited to CMV serostatus. In both the original and validation cohorts, the classifier was reported to diagnose cytomegalovirus status with high specificity and sensitivity. V-gene and J-gene trimming of TCR beta chains was associated with a missense DCLRE1C variant in a later genetic analysis, and the association was replicated in an independent cohort. HLA typing was unavailable for some donors at each locus, so association tests used only the typed subset. According to a later analysis, TCR association rates differed among HLA loci, with DRB1 alleles showing the most associated TCRs and HLA-C alleles showing the fewest. Three of the identified cytomegalovirus-associated TCR beta chains were confirmed in vitro to be specific for cytomegalovirus antigens. Sequencing depth was assumed to be roughly uniform across donors in the presence/absence analyses, though that assumption may not hold. In the study, about 150 TCR beta chains were listed as associated with cytomegalovirus.

The TCR sequence derives from a woman aged 50 to 60 in good health and CMV-seronegative. The rearranged segments are TRBV7-2 and TRBJ2-1, and 11 junctional nucleotides match TRBD2. The sample consisted of PBMCs. The base sequence is TGTGCCAGCAGCTCGACTAGCGGGAACAATGAGCAGTTCTTC. Protein translation: CASSSTSGNNEQFF. The full variable domain, completed from the reference TRBV7-2 and TRBJ2-1 proteins outside the CDR3, reads GAGVSQSPSNKVTEKGKDVELRCDPISGHTALYWYRQSLGQGLEFLIYFQGNSAPDKSGLPSDRFSAERTGGSVSTLTIQRTQQEDSAVYLCASSSTSGNNEQFFGPGTRLTVL.